Each of the 25 T cell receptor beta chains below was sequenced from the same sample in a study of read filtering for tumor transcriptome and immune sequencing. Molecular barcoded adaptors covering alpha/delta and beta/gamma chains were used on approximately 400 ng RNA. TCRdb passed the reads through MiXCR, listing each CDR3 protein once. The table includes around 29,000 distinct CDR3 sequences, over 13% detected once. Sample: a population of CD138-negative cells sorted from bone marrow. The receptor set was obtained from a donor at least 40 years old with multiple myeloma.

This clonotype was found many times. One end of the junction varies from germline; a read error may be responsible. The rearrangement links TRBV7-3 to TRBJ2-7, with no clear D. The CDR3 covers 11 residues. Germline values: CDR1 SGHTA, CDR2 FQGTGA. The CDR3 DNA is TGTGCCAGCAGTTTAAATTACGAGCAGTACTTC. Translation gives CASSLNYEQYF.

This clonotype was counted many times. The chain recombines TRBV3-1 with TRBJ2-5; 15 bases fit TRBD2. This CDR3 is built from 17 residues. Germline V lookup: CDR1 LGHDT, CDR2 YNNKEL (reference sequence). V lost 4 bases to trimming and J lost 2 bases; unmatched junction nucleotides: 5. The CDR3 bases are TGTGCCAGCAGCCCTGGGACTAGCGGGAGGCTACAAGAGACCCAGTACTTC. Translating gives CASSPGTSGRLQETQYF.

The V gene is TRBV12-5, the J gene TRBJ1-1, with TRBD1 matching 8 bases. The CDR3 totals 13 residues. V lost 6 bases, J lost 11 bases, and 11 bases stayed unmatched. Germline values: CDR1 LGHNT, CDR2 FRNRAP. CDR3 coding DNA: TGTGCTAGTGGCCTGGGCGGGACAGGAATTGCTTTCTTT. This gives the protein CASGLGGTGIAFF.

This clonotype was recorded at least ten times. This chain links TRBV6-5 with TRBJ2-5; 9 bases align to TRBD2. The germline V gene has CDR1 MNHEY and CDR2 SVGAGI. The CDR3 is 16 residues long. V was clipped by 8 bases and J by 5 bases; unmatched bases: 15. CDR3 amino acids: CASRRRPSGMGETQYF. The CDR3 DNA follows: TGTGCCAGCCGCCGGCGGCCTAGCGGGATGGGGGAGACCCAGTACTTC.

This clonotype was detected ten times or more. This sequence joins TRBV28 and TRBJ1-4; D remains unclear. With 5 bases removed from V and 12 bases from J, the gap between germline ends came to 19 bases. The CDR3 runs to 14 residues. Germline CDR1 reads MDHEN; CDR2 reads SYDVKM. The CDR3 DNA follows: TGTGCCAGCAGTCAAACCTTATCGACGGTGGAACTGTTTTTT. Protein: CASSQTLSTVELFF.

This clonotype was seen ten or more times. One end of the junction is discordant with germline, which a read error may explain. V is TRBV6-1 and J is TRBJ2-3; a possible D gene is TRBD1 (6 bases). Per germline, CDR1 MNHNS and CDR2 SASEGT. The CDR3 runs 15 residues. The CDR3 nucleotides are TGTGCCAGCAGTGGACCCGGGACAACCACAGATATGCAGTATTTT. Protein sequence: CASSGPGTTTDMQYF.

This clonotype was counted ten times or more. The chain carries TRBV11-1 and TRBJ2-1, with no clear D. CDR3 length: 14 amino acids. CDR1 SGHAT and CDR2 FQDESV come from the germline V gene (reference sequence). Trimming removed 1 base at V and 9 bases at J, with 13 bases between. The CDR3 nucleotides are TGTGCCAGCAGCTTAGAGGCACAGTCCTTTGAGCAGTTCTTC. As protein: CASSLEAQSFEQFF.

Turning to this clonotype: The CDR3 carries no conserved terminal phenylalanine or tryptophan, so it likely arises from a read error. The chain recombines TRBV10-3 with TRBJ1-4; possible D gene TRBD1, 6 bases. V dropped 3 bases and J dropped 7 bases, with 15 bases sitting between them. CDR1 ENHRY and CDR2 SYGVKD come from the germline V gene. The CDR3 spans 15 residues. CDR3 amino acids: CAISEGGTLSEKLFL. The CDR3 coding sequence is TGTGCCATCAGTGAAGGGGGGACTTTGAGTGAAAAACTGTTTCTC.

This clonotype has ten or more counts. The chain links TRBV11-1 to TRBJ2-2; TRBD2 agrees at 7 bases. Germline CDR1 SGHAT, CDR2 FQDESV (reference sequence). V gave up 0 bases and J gave up 5 bases; unmatched junction bases: 6. This CDR3 comprises 16 residues. This CDR3 is CASSLAGGPGTGELFF. CDR3 DNA: TGTGCCAGCAGCTTAGCGGGAGGGCCTGGTACCGGGGAGCTGTTTTTT.

This clonotype was observed at least ten times. The chain uses TRBV12-3 or TRBV12-4 and TRBJ2-3; 9 bases map to TRBD1. J gave up 10 bases and V 6 bases, and 8 bases lay outside the gene matches. The CDR3 has 13 amino acids. CDR3 residues: CASRGQGSRAQYF. The CDR3 DNA follows: TGTGCCAGCAGGGGACAGGGCTCAAGGGCGCAGTATTTT.

This clonotype has at least ten counts. The J gene is TRBJ1-2, the V gene TRBV28, with D perhaps matching TRBD1 (6 bases). Germline CDR1 MDHEN, CDR2 SYDVKM. This CDR3 region has 13 residues. Trimming left V 10 bases short and J 4 bases short, with 16 bases between. The CDR3 sequence: CAISRGPSYGYTF. In DNA, the CDR3 is TGTGCCATCAGCAGGGGACCTAGCTATGGCTACACCTTC.

The V call is TRBV2, the J call TRBJ1-1; TRBD1 aligns across 7 bases. The V gene end was trimmed by 6 bases and the J gene end by 5 bases; junction bases not matched to a gene: 6. The CDR3 runs 13 residues. Germline V CDR1 and CDR2: SNHLY, FYNNEI. The CDR3 DNA sequence: TGTGCCAGCAGCACACAGGGGAGGACTGAAGCTTTCTTT. Translating gives CASSTQGRTEAFF.

Concerning this clonotype itself: A junction end diverges from the germline sequence, so it may reflect a read error. The genes are TRBV11-3 and TRBJ2-1; 8 bases map to TRBD2. This CDR3 is 16 amino acids long. Germline lookup yields CDR1 SGHNT and CDR2 YENEEA. This CDR3 reads CASSSVQAGAYNEQFF. The CDR3 DNA follows: TGTGCCAGCAGCTCCGTTCAAGCGGGAGCGTACAACGAGCAGTTCTTC.

The sample holds many counts of this clonotype. This rearrangement joins TRBV7-9 to TRBJ2-3; TRBD2 is a possible D gene (7 bases). V was trimmed by 5 bases and J by 5 bases, leaving 20 bases between them. Germline V lookup: CDR1 SEHNR, CDR2 FQNEAQ (reference sequence). The length of the CDR3 is 16 residues. The CDR3 is CASSPRGAPTLDTQYF. The DNA of the CDR3 is TGTGCCAGCAGCCCCCGGGGGGCGCCTACATTAGATACGCAGTATTTT.

The chain has TRBV24-1 and TRBJ2-5; the D is unclear. Trimming removed 2 bases from V and 5 bases from J, with 14 bases in between. The CDR3 contains 15 residues. The germline gives CDR1 KGHDR, CDR2 SFDVKD. The CDR3 DNA reads as TGTGCCACCAGTGATTACCGGGCCAATGGGGAGACCCAGTACTTC. It is translated as CATSDYRANGETQYF.

This clonotype was seen ten or more times. The chain joins TRBV20-1 to TRBJ1-5; D is perhaps TRBD1 (5 bases). Germline V gene sequence: CDR1 DFQATT, CDR2 SNEGSKA (reference sequence). This CDR3 spans 13 amino acids. Trimming cost V 5 bases and J 3 bases, with 11 bases left between them. Written as DNA, the CDR3 is TGCAGTGCTGCCGGACATTTCAATCAGCCCCAGCATTTT. Translating it yields CSAAGHFNQPQHF.

This clonotype was recorded at least ten times. The chain employs TRBV19 and TRBJ2-2; TRBD2 aligns across 12 bases. V lost 0 bases to trimming and J lost 0 bases; unmatched junction nucleotides: 2. The CDR3 contains 18 residues. Per the germline V gene, CDR1 is LNHDA and CDR2 is SQIVND (reference sequence). CDR3 sequence reads: CASSIEGLAGTNTGELFF. In DNA, the CDR3 is TGTGCCAGTAGTATAGAGGGACTAGCGGGTACGAACACCGGGGAGCTGTTTTTT.

Only a few counts were recorded for this clonotype. This chain uses TRBV27 with TRBJ2-3; D is possibly TRBD2 (6 bases). Trimming left V 4 bases short and J 8 bases short, with 19 bases between. There are 15 residues in the CDR3. CDR1 is MNHEY, CDR2 SMNVEV, per germline (reference sequence). The DNA of the CDR3 is TGTGCCAGCAGTTCCTTCGGGGGAGGCAGGAGTACGCAGTATTTT. This codes for CASSSFGGGRSTQYF.

This clonotype was picked up many times. The CDR3 sequence: CASSLSWNEQFF. The DNA of the CDR3 is TGTGCCAGCAGTTTATCGTGGAATGAGCAGTTCTTC. This sequence joins TRBV28 and TRBJ2-1; D unclear. The CDR3 is 12 residues long. V lost 1 base and J lost 7, with 5 bases in between. Per germline, CDR1 MDHEN and CDR2 SYDVKM.

In its sample, this clonotype was seen a few times. The genes are TRBV14 and TRBJ2-2, with D unclear. This CDR3 region has 13 residues. The V end was cut by 2 bases, the J end by 4 bases, with 5 bases between. Germline CDR1 reads SGHDN; CDR2 reads FVKESK. CDR3 amino acids: CASSQQTTGELFF. Written as DNA, the CDR3 is TGTGCCAGCAGCCAACAAACCACCGGGGAGCTGTTTTTT.

The table lists this clonotype with many counts. The J gene is TRBJ1-1, the V gene TRBV5-1, with unresolved D. The V and J ends lost 2 bases and 4 bases respectively, with 15 bases between them. This CDR3 has 15 residues. Germline V gene lookup returns CDR1 SGHRS and CDR2 YFSETQ. The CDR3 protein is CASSFVGSVSTEAFF. The CDR3 DNA reads TGCGCCAGCAGCTTTGTGGGATCTGTTAGCACTGAAGCTTTCTTT. Together with reference TRBV5-1 and TRBJ1-1, the CDR3 gives the full variable domain: KAGVTQTPRYLIKTRGQQVTLSCSPISGHRSVSWYQQTPGQGLQFLFEYFSETQRNKGNFPGRFSGRQFSNSRSEMNVSTLELGDSALYLCASSFVGSVSTEAFFGQGTRLTVV.

The sample holds many counts of this clonotype. The chain has TRBV7-2 and TRBJ2-5; D gene uncertain. Trimming removed 0 bases from V and 2 bases from J, with 7 bases in between. Per the germline V gene, CDR1 is SGHTA and CDR2 is FQGNSA. CDR3 length equals 14 residues. The CDR3 sequence is CASSLAGWQETQYF. In DNA, the CDR3 is TGTGCCAGCAGCTTAGCGGGGTGGCAAGAGACCCAGTACTTC. Supplemented by reference TRBV7-2 and TRBJ2-5, the full variable domain reads GAGVSQSPSNKVTEKGKDVELRCDPISGHTALYWYRQSLGQGLEFLIYFQGNSAPDKSGLPSDRFSAERTGGSVSTLTIQRTQQEDSAVYLCASSLAGWQETQYFGPGTRLLVL.

Many counts were recorded for this clonotype. The J gene is TRBJ2-7, the V gene TRBV12-3 or TRBV12-4, with a possible D match to TRBD2 (6 bases). The CDR3 covers 14 residues. The ends were cut back, 5 bases at V and 1 base at J, with 12 bases in the middle. CDR3: CASSRAGGSYEQYF. The CDR3 bases are TGTGCCAGCAGTCGAGCGGGTGGATCCTACGAGCAGTACTTC.

Turning to this clonotype: Given a much more abundant clone one base away, this may be a read error. The CDR3, as DNA: TGTGCCAGTAGTATTGGAGATTTTGGTCAGCCCCAGCATTTT. This encodes CASSIGDFGQPQHF. This chain joins TRBV19 and TRBJ1-5, with D uncertain. V was trimmed by 3 bases and J by 6 bases, leaving 12 bases between them. Germline V CDR1 and CDR2: LNHDA, SQIVND (reference sequence). The CDR3 has 14 residues.

At least ten counts were recorded for this clonotype. The chain carries TRBV9 and TRBJ2-3, with no clear D. The CDR3 extends over 12 amino acids. The germline gives CDR1 SGDLS, CDR2 YYNGEE. V lost 0 bases, J lost 5 bases, and 4 bases lay in between. CDR3 in amino acids: CASSVEQDTQYF. The DNA for the CDR3 is TGTGCCAGCAGCGTAGAGCAAGATACGCAGTATTTT.